The 30 T cell receptor beta chains in this list originate from one sample, sequenced in a study of blood T cell repertoires in COVID-19. The method was immunoSEQ multiplex PCR; TCRdb's version includes in-frame clones alone and lacks a portion of them. The profile covers 340,000 or so clones, with around 86% appearing a single time and 1% taken by the ten largest. Sequenced sample: peripheral blood. The source is a man aged 45 to 65 with active or convalescent COVID-19.

The chain combines TRBV6-5 with TRBJ2-2; tentative D call: TRBD1 (6 bases). The CDR3 covers 14 residues. Trimming removed 8 bases at V and 1 base at J, with 11 bases between. CDR1 and CDR2 (germline): MNHEY, SVGAGI. The CDR3, as DNA: TGTGCCAGCCGCGAGGGACAGAACACCGGGGAGCTGTTTTTT. Translation gives CASREGQNTGELFF.

Only one count was recorded for this clone. The chain is built from TRBV5-1 and TRBJ2-5, with D possibly matching TRBD1 (6 bases). Germline V lookup: CDR1 SGHRS, CDR2 YFSETQ. V was trimmed by 3 bases and J by 2 bases, leaving 11 bases between them. The CDR3 is 14 amino acids. Here the CDR3 reads CASSSQGPQETQYF. DNA for the CDR3: TGCGCCAGCAGCTCGCAGGGGCCTCAAGAGACCCAGTACTTC.

This clone was seen just once. This chain links TRBV12-3 or TRBV12-4 with TRBJ1-6; D is possibly TRBD1 (6 bases). V shed 7 bases and J shed 6 bases, with 10 bases lying between them. The CDR3 contains 13 residues. The CDR3 DNA follows: TGTGCCAGCACCAGGGGATCTAATTCACCCCTCCACTTT. As protein: CASTRGSNSPLHF.

The genes are TRBV2 and TRBJ2-7, with TRBD2 matching over 9 bases. V lost 2 bases to trimming and J lost 4 bases; unmatched junction nucleotides: 3. The CDR3 contains 14 residues. CDR1 is SNHLY and CDR2 is FYNNEI in the germline V gene. In DNA, the CDR3 is TGTGCCAGCAGTGAACTAGCGGGATGGTACGAGCAGTACTTC. This gives the protein CASSELAGWYEQYF. The full variable domain, rest sourced from reference TRBV2 and TRBJ2-7, is EPEVTQTPSHQVTQMGQEVILRCVPISNHLYFYWYRQILGQKVEFLVSFYNNEISEKSEIFDDQFSVERPDGSNFTLKIRSTKLEDSAMYFCASSELAGWYEQYFGPGTRLTVT.

The chain employs TRBV28 and TRBJ2-7, with 7 bases aligning to TRBD1. With V trimmed by 2 bases and J by 5 bases, 6 bases remained unmatched. The CDR3 is made up of 14 amino acids. CDR1 is MDHEN, CDR2 SYDVKM, per germline. CDR3 nucleotides: TGTGCCAGCAGTTTAGCCGGGACAGTTAACGAGCAGTACTTC. This encodes CASSLAGTVNEQYF. The full variable domain, completed using reference TRBV28 and TRBJ2-7, is DVKVTQSSRYLVKRTGEKVFLECVQDMDHENMFWYRQDPGLGLRLIYFSYDVKMKEKGDIPEGYSVSREKKERFSLILESASTNQTSMYLCASSLAGTVNEQYFGPGTRLTVT.

The chain has TRBV5-1 and TRBJ2-7; perhaps TRBD1 as D (6 bases). The germline V and J ends were trimmed by 0 bases and 3 bases, with 13 bases remaining between them. Germline CDR1 SGHRS, CDR2 YFSETQ. This CDR3 is built from 15 residues. This chain's CDR3 is CASSLEGHLVYEQYF. The CDR3 coding sequence is TGCGCCAGCAGCTTGGAGGGACATCTAGTCTACGAGCAGTACTTC.

The chain joins TRBV5-4 to TRBJ1-4; D might be TRBD1 (5 bases). Per the germline V gene, CDR1 is SGHNT and CDR2 is YYREEE (reference sequence). V was trimmed by 0 bases and J by 0 bases, leaving 12 bases between them. This CDR3 is 17 amino acids long. The DNA for the CDR3 is TGTGCCAGCAGCTTGGTGCCCGGAGGGGCAACTAATGAAAAACTGTTTTTT. Translation: CASSLVPGGATNEKLFF.

The rearrangement joins TRBV10-3 to TRBJ1-3; D unclear. CDR3 length equals 14 residues. Trimming cost V 5 bases and J 0 bases, with 8 bases left between them. The germline CDR1 and CDR2 sequences are ENHRY and SYGVKD. The DNA of the CDR3 is TGTGCCATCAGTCGGGTCAACTCTGGAAACACCATATATTTT. It translates to CAISRVNSGNTIYF.

V is TRBV7-3 and J is TRBJ1-1, with D tentatively TRBD1 (6 bases). The ends were cut back, 6 bases at V and 6 bases at J, with 14 bases in the middle. Germline-derived CDR1 and CDR2 are SGHTA and FQGTGA. This CDR3 contains 13 residues. CDR3 sequence reads: CASSTGIESEAFF. The CDR3 bases are TGTGCCAGCAGTACAGGGATTGAATCTGAAGCTTTCTTT.

This clone was seen a handful of times. Other DNA variants within this sample encode the same CDR3. The CDR3 coding sequence is TGTGCCAGCAGCTTGGGGACTAGCGGAACCTACGAGCAGTACTTC. Residues: CASSLGTSGTYEQYF. The J gene is TRBJ2-7, the V gene TRBV5-4; 10 positions agree with TRBD2. J was trimmed by 2 bases and V by 0 bases; bases with no gene match: 2. Germline V CDR1 and CDR2: SGHNT, YYREEE (reference sequence). The CDR3 contains 15 residues.

The chain has TRBV4-3 and TRBJ1-3; a weak D match, TRBD1 (5 bases). The CDR3 is 17 residues long. Between the trimmed V and J ends, which lost 0 bases and 1 base, there was a span of 13 bases. Germline CDR1 and CDR2: LGHNA and YSLEER. Written as DNA, the CDR3 is TGCGCCAGCAGCCAAGAATATGTCTCAGGGTCTGGAAACACCATATATTTT. It encodes CASSQEYVSGSGNTIYF.

J is TRBJ1-1 and V is TRBV3-1 (or the pseudogene TRBV3-2); the D gene is possibly TRBD1 (5 bases). This CDR3 spans 14 amino acids. V dropped 8 bases and J dropped 1 base, with 14 bases sitting between them. In germline, CDR1 is LGHDT, CDR2 YNNKEL (reference sequence). The CDR3 DNA follows: TGTGCCAGCTCCTTCCAACAGGAGAACACTGAAGCTTTCTTT. This codes for CASSFQQENTEAFF.

The chain links TRBV7-2 to TRBJ1-6; a weak D match, TRBD1 (5 bases). Trimming removed 5 bases at V and 7 bases at J, with 12 bases between. CDR1 is SGHTA and CDR2 is FQGNSA in the germline V gene. There are 14 residues in the CDR3. The CDR3 DNA follows: TGTGCCAGCAGCCAGCCAAGGGGAAATTCACCCCTCCACTTT. Residues: CASSQPRGNSPLHF.

The rearrangement uses TRBV28 and TRBJ1-1, with 9 bases that match TRBD1. Germline loops: CDR1 MDHEN, CDR2 SYDVKM. V trimming: 3 bases; J trimming: 3 bases; junction bases outside the gene matches: 2. CDR3 length equals 14 residues. CDR3 DNA: TGTGCCAGCAGTTTTACAGGGGGCTACACTGAAGCTTTCTTT. It encodes CASSFTGGYTEAFF.

The J gene is TRBJ1-1, the V gene TRBV11-2, with D unclear. The CDR3 runs 14 residues. V was cut by 1 base and J by 5 bases, with 11 bases left in between. Per the germline V gene, CDR1 is SGHAT and CDR2 is FQNNGV. CDR3 amino acids: CASSLGFTGTEAFF. The CDR3 coding sequence is TGTGCCAGCAGCTTAGGGTTCACGGGGACTGAAGCTTTCTTT.

J is TRBJ1-6 and V is TRBV28, with 7 bases aligning to TRBD1. CDR1 and CDR2 from the germline V gene are MDHEN and SYDVKM. With 4 bases clipped from V and 13 bases from J, the junction kept 13 bases outside the gene matches. This CDR3 has 15 residues. The CDR3 sequence is CASSSRTGDQSPLHF. CDR3 in DNA: TGTGCCAGCAGTTCACGGACAGGAGATCAGTCGCCCCTCCACTTT. The complete variable domain, with remaining parts taken from reference TRBV28 and TRBJ1-6, reads DVKVTQSSRYLVKRTGEKVFLECVQDMDHENMFWYRQDPGLGLRLIYFSYDVKMKEKGDIPEGYSVSREKKERFSLILESASTNQTSMYLCASSSRTGDQSPLHFGNGTRLTVT.

The chain employs TRBV19 and TRBJ1-2, with D perhaps matching TRBD1 (6 bases). Germline V gene data show CDR1 as LNHDA and CDR2 as SQIVND (reference sequence). CDR3 length: 14 residues. V shed 6 bases and J shed 4 bases, with 15 bases lying between them. This CDR3 reads CASSQSGTLYGYTF. The CDR3 DNA reads TGTGCCAGTAGCCAATCCGGGACACTCTATGGCTACACCTTC. The whole variable domain, remainder taken from reference TRBV19 and TRBJ1-2, is DGGITQSPKYLFRKEGQNVTLSCEQNLNHDAMYWYRQDPGQGLRLIYYSQIVNDFQKGDIAEGYSVSREKKESFPLTVTSAQKNPTAFYLCASSQSGTLYGYTFGSGTRLTVV.

The DNA of the CDR3 is TGCAGCGCCGGGACAACTGAAGGCTACACCTTC. This encodes CSAGTTEGYTF. The rearrangement uses TRBV29-1 and TRBJ1-2, with D perhaps matching TRBD1 (6 bases). The V end lost 7 bases, the J end lost 8 bases, and 14 bases lay between the germline ends. CDR3 size: 11 residues. Per germline, CDR1 SQVTM and CDR2 ANQGSEA.

V usage is TRBV24-1 and J usage is TRBJ2-3; unclear D gene. V lost 5 bases and J lost 2, with 10 bases in between. The germline V gene has CDR1 KGHDR and CDR2 SFDVKD. The CDR3 consists of 14 residues. The CDR3 loop is CATSGYLYTDTQYF. Here the CDR3 DNA reads TGTGCCACCAGTGGGTATCTATACACAGATACGCAGTATTTT.

V and J are TRBV18 and TRBJ1-1; D might be TRBD1 (6 bases). The germline CDR1 and CDR2 sequences are KGHSH and LQKENI. V was clipped by 3 bases and J by 6 bases, with 17 bases between them. The CDR3 sequence is 15 residues long. CDR3 protein: CASSPTRGEGAEAFF. CDR3 bases: TGTGCCAGCTCACCCACTCGGGGTGAGGGGGCTGAAGCTTTCTTT. Variable domain in full (rest from reference TRBV18 and TRBJ1-1): NAGVMQNPRHLVRRRGQEARLRCSPMKGHSHVYWYRQLPEEGLKFMVYLQKENIIDESGMPKERFSAEFPKEGPSILRIQQVVRGDSAAYFCASSPTRGEGAEAFFGQGTRLTVV.

The chain carries TRBV5-1 and TRBJ2-1; unclear D gene. V gave up 2 bases and J gave up 1 base, with 10 bases separating them. Germline loops: CDR1 SGHRS, CDR2 YFSETQ. This CDR3 is 15 amino acids long. CDR3 DNA: TGCGCCAGCAGCTTCCAGATGTGGTCCTACAATGAGCAGTTCTTC. Translated, it gives CASSFQMWSYNEQFF. The entire variable domain, with the rest obtained from reference TRBV5-1 and TRBJ2-1, is as follows: KAGVTQTPRYLIKTRGQQVTLSCSPISGHRSVSWYQQTPGQGLQFLFEYFSETQRNKGNFPGRFSGRQFSNSRSEMNVSTLELGDSALYLCASSFQMWSYNEQFFGPGTRLTVL.

J is TRBJ2-7 and V is TRBV2; weak D call: TRBD2 (5 bases). Trimming took 0 bases from V and 7 from J, leaving 10 bases between them. The CDR3 runs to 13 residues. Germline assignment: CDR1 SNHLY and CDR2 FYNNEI. The CDR3 sequence: CASSEAGAAEQYF. The CDR3 DNA reads as TGTGCCAGCAGTGAAGCGGGAGCGGCGGAGCAGTACTTC.

The genes are TRBV19 and TRBJ1-5, with TRBD1 identical over 9 bases. The germline CDR1 and CDR2 sequences are LNHDA and SQIVND (reference sequence). V dropped 4 bases and J dropped 5; count of bases not matched to a gene: 3. There are 14 residues in the CDR3. The CDR3: CASSSGTGYQPQHF. The DNA of the CDR3 is TGTGCCAGTAGTAGCGGGACAGGGTATCAGCCCCAGCATTTT.

This clone was counted a few times. The chain employs TRBV30 and TRBJ1-6, with a tentative D call TRBD1 (6 bases). V lost 3 bases and J lost 8, with 11 bases in between. The germline V gene has CDR1 GTSNPN and CDR2 SVGIG (reference sequence). The CDR3 is made up of 13 amino acids. CDR3 sequence: CAWRSQGHSPLHF. The CDR3 nucleotides are TGTGCCTGGAGATCCCAGGGGCATTCACCCCTCCACTTT.

J is TRBJ1-1 and V is TRBV5-1; no definite D call. Between the trimmed V and J ends, which lost 4 bases and 5 bases, there was a span of 18 bases. This CDR3 is built from 15 residues. The V gene's germline CDR1 is SGHRS and CDR2 YFSETQ. The chain's CDR3 is CASSPGISMGTEAFF. The CDR3 bases are TGCGCCAGCAGCCCGGGAATTAGTATGGGGACTGAAGCTTTCTTT.

The gene calls are TRBV5-1 and TRBJ1-6; D is perhaps TRBD1 (5 bases). The CDR3 covers 14 residues. Germline CDR1 and CDR2: SGHRS and YFSETQ. Trimming stripped 1 base from V and 10 bases from J, with 12 bases between. Here the CDR3 reads CASSLMGGGSPLHF. In nucleotides, the CDR3 is TGCGCCAGCAGCTTGATGGGGGGAGGATCACCCCTCCACTTT.

This chain joins TRBV9 and TRBJ1-4; D might be TRBD1 (6 bases). Per the germline V gene, CDR1 is SGDLS and CDR2 is YYNGEE. Trimming stripped 6 bases from V and 4 bases from J, with 10 bases between. The CDR3 runs 13 residues. CDR3 loop: CASNRQDNEKLFF. Written as DNA, the CDR3 is TGTGCCAGCAACAGACAGGATAATGAAAAACTGTTTTTT.

This clone was seen a single time. V gene TRBV3-1 (or the pseudogene TRBV3-2) combines with J gene TRBJ1-6, with D perhaps TRBD1 (5 bases). The CDR3 sequence is 16 residues long. Germline values: CDR1 LGHDT, CDR2 YNNKEL (reference sequence). V lost 0 bases and J lost 9, with 15 bases in between. The CDR3 here is CASSQESAGNVSPLHF. In DNA, the CDR3 is TGTGCCAGCAGCCAAGAGAGTGCAGGGAATGTTTCACCCCTCCACTTT.

The V call is TRBV6-5, the J call TRBJ1-5; D uncertain. V lost 0 bases, J lost 0 bases, and 6 bases lay in between. The CDR3 has 15 residues. Germline V gives CDR1 MNHEY, CDR2 SVGAGI. The CDR3 DNA is TGTGCCAGCAGTTACTCGCGAGATAGCAATCAGCCCCAGCATTTT. Translated: CASSYSRDSNQPQHF.

The chain carries TRBV28 and TRBJ1-1; D remains unclear. Trimming left V 8 bases short and J 5 bases short, with 9 bases between. This CDR3 has 11 amino acids. Germline CDR1 is MDHEN and CDR2 is SYDVKM. The CDR3 DNA sequence: TGTGCCAGCGTGGGGAGAACTGAAGCTTTCTTT. It encodes CASVGRTEAFF.